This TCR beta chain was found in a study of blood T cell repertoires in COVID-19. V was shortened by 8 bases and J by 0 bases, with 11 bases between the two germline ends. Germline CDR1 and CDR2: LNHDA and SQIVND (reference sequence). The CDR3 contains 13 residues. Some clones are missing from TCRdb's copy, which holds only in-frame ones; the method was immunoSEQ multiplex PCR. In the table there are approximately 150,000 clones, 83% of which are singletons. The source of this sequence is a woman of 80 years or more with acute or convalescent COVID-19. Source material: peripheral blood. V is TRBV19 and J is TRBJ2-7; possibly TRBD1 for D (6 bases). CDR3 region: CASRQGLSYEQYF. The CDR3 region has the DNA TGTGCCAGTCGGCAGGGGCTCTCCTACGAGCAGTACTTC. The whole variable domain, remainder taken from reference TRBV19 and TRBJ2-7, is DGGITQSPKYLFRKEGQNVTLSCEQNLNHDAMYWYRQDPGQGLRLIYYSQIVNDFQKGDIAEGYSVSREKKESFPLTVTSAQKNPTAFYLCASRQGLSYEQYFGPGTRLTVT.